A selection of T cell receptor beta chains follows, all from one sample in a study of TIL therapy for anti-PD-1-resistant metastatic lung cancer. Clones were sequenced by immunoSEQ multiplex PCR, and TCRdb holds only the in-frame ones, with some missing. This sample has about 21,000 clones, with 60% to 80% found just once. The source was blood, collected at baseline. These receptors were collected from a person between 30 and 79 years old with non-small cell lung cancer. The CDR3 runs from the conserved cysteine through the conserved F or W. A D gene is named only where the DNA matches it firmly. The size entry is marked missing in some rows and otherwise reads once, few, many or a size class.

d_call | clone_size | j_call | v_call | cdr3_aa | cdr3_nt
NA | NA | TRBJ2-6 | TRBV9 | CASSVGQFSGANVLTF | TGTGCCAGCAGCGTCGGACAGTTCTCTGGGGCCAACGTCCTGACTTTC
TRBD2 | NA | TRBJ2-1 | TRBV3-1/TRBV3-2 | CASSRTSGGIEQFF | TGTGCCAGCAGTCGGACTAGCGGGGGGATCGAGCAGTTCTTC
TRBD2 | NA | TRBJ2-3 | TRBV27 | CASRRLAGPTDTQYF | TGTGCCAGCAGGCGACTAGCGGGGCCCACAGATACGCAGTATTTT
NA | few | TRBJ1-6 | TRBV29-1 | CSVRKGGFDSPLHF | TGCAGCGTGAGAAAAGGAGGGTTCGATTCACCCCTCCACTTT
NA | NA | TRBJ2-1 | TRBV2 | CASSERVGRRNEQFF | TGTGCCAGCAGTGAAAGGGTAGGCAGACGCAATGAGCAGTTCTTC
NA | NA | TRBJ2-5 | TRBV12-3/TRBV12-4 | CASSLSLQETQYF | TGTGCCAGCAGTTTGTCCCTCCAAGAGACCCAGTACTTC
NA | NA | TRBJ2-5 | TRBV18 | CASSPNTGYQETQYF | TGTGCCAGCTCACCAAATACAGGGTACCAAGAGACCCAGTACTTC
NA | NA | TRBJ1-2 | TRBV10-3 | CAISEYFGESYTF | TGTGCCATCAGTGAGTACTTTGGGGAGAGCTACACCTTC
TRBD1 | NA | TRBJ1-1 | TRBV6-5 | CASSYPAGGEGAFF | TGTGCCAGCAGTTACCCCGCAGGGGGGGAGGGAGCTTTCTTT
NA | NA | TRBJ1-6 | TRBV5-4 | CASSLVGSSYNSPLHF | TGTGCCAGCAGCTTGGTGGGGAGCTCCTATAATTCACCCCTCCACTTT
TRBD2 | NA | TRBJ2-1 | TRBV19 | CASSKSWAGGLEQFF | TGTGCCAGTAGTAAATCCTGGGCGGGAGGGCTTGAGCAGTTCTTC
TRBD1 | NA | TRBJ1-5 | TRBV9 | CASSEHPMTGNQPQHF | TGTGCCAGCAGCGAGCACCCCATGACAGGGAACCAGCCCCAGCATTTT
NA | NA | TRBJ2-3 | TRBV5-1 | CASSLEGGEWDTQYF | TGCGCCAGCAGCTTGGAGGGAGGAGAATGGGATACGCAGTATTTT
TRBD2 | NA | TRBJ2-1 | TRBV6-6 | CASMGGRGTYNEQFF | TGTGCCAGCATGGGCGGGAGGGGGACCTACAATGAGCAGTTCTTC
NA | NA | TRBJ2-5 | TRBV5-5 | CASSFPGNQETQYF | TGTGCCAGCAGCTTCCCAGGAAACCAAGAGACCCAGTACTTC
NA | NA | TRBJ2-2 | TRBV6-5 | CASSYAGTGELFF | TGTGCCAGCAGTTACGCGGGGACCGGGGAGCTGTTTTTT
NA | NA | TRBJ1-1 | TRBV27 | CASSSPYRDTEAFF | TGTGCCAGCAGTTCCCCTTACCGGGACACTGAAGCTTTCTTT
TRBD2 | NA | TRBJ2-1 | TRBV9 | CASSVDSGLGDEQFF | TGTGCCAGCAGCGTTGACTCCGGACTAGGCGATGAGCAGTTCTTC
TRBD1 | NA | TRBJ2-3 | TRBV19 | CASSTQPIHLTGPNTDTQYF | TGTGCCAGTAGTACACAACCTATACACTTGACAGGGCCCAACACAGATACGCAGTATTTT
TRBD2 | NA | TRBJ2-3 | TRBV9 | CASSAPNRLAGSTDTQYF | TGTGCCAGCAGCGCACCCAATCGACTAGCGGGGAGCACAGATACGCAGTATTTT
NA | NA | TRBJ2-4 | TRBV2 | CASSERVAKNIQYF | TGTGCCAGCAGTGAAAGGGTAGCCAAAAACATTCAGTACTTC
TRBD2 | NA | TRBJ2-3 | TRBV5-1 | CASTLGRTSPSTDTQYF | TGCGCCAGCACTCTCGGGCGGACTAGCCCTAGCACAGATACGCAGTATTTT
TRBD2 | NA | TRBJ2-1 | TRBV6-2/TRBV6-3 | CASSPSGRGAAEQFF | TGTGCCAGCAGTCCCTCGGGGCGGGGGGCAGCTGAGCAGTTCTTC
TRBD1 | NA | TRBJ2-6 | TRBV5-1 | CASSSPGTGGRAGANVLTF | TGCGCCAGCAGCTCCCCCGGGACAGGGGGTAGGGCTGGGGCCAACGTCCTGACTTTC
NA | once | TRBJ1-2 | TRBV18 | CASSPPGRAAGYTF | TGTGCCAGCTCACCACCGGGCAGGGCCGCCGGCTACACCTTC
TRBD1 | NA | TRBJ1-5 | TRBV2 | CASSDRQGNNQPQHF | TGTGCCAGCAGTGACAGACAGGGGAACAATCAGCCCCAGCATTTT
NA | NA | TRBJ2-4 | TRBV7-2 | CASSSSLWKNIQYF | TGTGCCAGCAGCAGTAGTTTGTGGAAAAACATTCAGTACTTC